Following are 31 T cell receptor beta chains from one sample sequenced in a study of control samples from healthy donors and cancer patients. Assay: immunoSEQ multiplex PCR; the TCRdb copy retains only in-frame clones and omits some. This repertoire shows 90,000 or so clones, about 88% found once; its top ten account for around 1.3%. What was sequenced was blood. These receptors all stem from a woman in her fifties or sixties in good health.

This chain links TRBV27 with TRBJ1-2, with TRBD1 identical over 7 bases. Germline V gene lookup returns CDR1 MNHEY and CDR2 SMNVEV (reference sequence). The length of the CDR3 is 13 residues. V trimming: 5 bases; J trimming: 8 bases; junction bases outside the gene matches: 8. The CDR3 DNA is TGTGCCAGCAGTCCAGGACAGGAGCGAGGCTACACCTTC. Translated, it gives CASSPGQERGYTF.

The CDR3 nucleotides read TGTGCCAGCAGCACAGATCCGTCCACCTACGAGCAGTACTTC. It is translated as CASSTDPSTYEQYF. The chain is built from TRBV7-2 and TRBJ2-7; no clear D gene. CDR1 is SGHTA and CDR2 is FQGNSA in the germline V gene. This CDR3 region has 14 residues. Deletions cut 5 bases from V and 2 bases from J, with 13 bases between.

This chain uses TRBV4-1 with TRBJ2-3; D is perhaps TRBD1 or TRBD2 (7 bases each). V lost 4 bases, J lost 3 bases, and 14 bases lay in between. Germline V gives CDR1 MGHRA, CDR2 YSYEKL. This CDR3 region has 15 residues. Here the CDR3 reads CASSLRRGGTDTQYF. In DNA, the CDR3 is TGCGCCAGCAGCCTTCGCAGGGGGGGGACAGATACGCAGTATTTT.

This rearrangement joins TRBV3-1 (or the pseudogene TRBV3-2) to TRBJ2-7; D not certain. CDR3 length equals 13 residues. Germline CDR1 and CDR2: LGHDT and YNNKEL (reference sequence). V was cut by 3 bases and J by 2 bases, with 8 bases left in between. The CDR3 is CASSQLGPYEQYF. The DNA of the CDR3 is TGTGCCAGCAGCCAGCTCGGGCCCTACGAGCAGTACTTC.

CDR3: CASSLDGMNTGELFF. CDR3 sequence (DNA): TGTGCCAGCAGCTTAGATGGGATGAACACCGGGGAGCTGTTTTTT. This chain uses TRBV7-8 with TRBJ2-2; unclear D gene. The CDR3 has 15 residues. The V end was cut by 1 base, the J end by 1 base, with 7 bases between. The germline gives CDR1 SGHVS, CDR2 FQNEAQ.

This clone has only one observation. This chain uses TRBV6-5 with TRBJ2-2; D is undetermined. CDR1 and CDR2 (germline): MNHEY, SVGAGI. The CDR3 has 15 residues. Deletions cut 8 bases from V and 2 bases from J, with 15 bases between. CDR3 amino acids: CASRSATVNTGELFF. CDR3 in DNA: TGTGCCAGCCGATCAGCAACGGTTAACACCGGGGAGCTGTTTTTT.

The V gene is TRBV7-3, the J gene TRBJ2-1; 14 bases match TRBD2. Trimming removed 2 bases from V and 7 bases from J; junction bases left unmatched: 7. In germline, CDR1 is SGHTA, CDR2 FQGTGA. The CDR3 has 17 amino acids. This chain's CDR3 is CASSLGTSGSRGNEQFF. Written as DNA, the CDR3 is TGTGCCAGCAGCTTAGGGACTAGCGGGAGCCGTGGTAATGAGCAGTTCTTC.

The chain carries TRBV5-6 and TRBJ2-7; D gene uncertain. This CDR3 spans 13 amino acids. Germline V gene lookup returns CDR1 SGHDT and CDR2 YYEEEE. V was pared by 0 bases and J by 3 bases, with 7 bases between. The CDR3 sequence is CASSLGQIYEQYF. The CDR3 nucleotides read TGTGCCAGCAGCTTGGGACAAATCTACGAGCAGTACTTC.

V gene TRBV9 combines with J gene TRBJ2-7; 12 nucleotides agree with TRBD2. There are 17 residues in the CDR3. V was pared by 0 bases and J by 5 bases, with 9 bases of the junction left unmatched. Germline V gene data show CDR1 as SGDLS and CDR2 as YYNGEE. The CDR3 bases are TGTGCCAGCAGCGTAGCGCCTAGCGGGAGGGCCGACGACGAGCAGTACTTC. It encodes CASSVAPSGRADDEQYF.

This rearrangement joins TRBV6-6 to TRBJ2-5, with 12 bases aligning to TRBD2. This CDR3 has 15 residues. Germline CDR1 is MNHNY and CDR2 is SVGAGI (reference sequence). J lost 5 bases, V lost 6 bases, and 7 bases had no gene match. The CDR3 is CASSQTSGGGETQYF. For the CDR3, the DNA is TGTGCCAGCAGCCAGACTAGCGGGGGAGGTGAGACCCAGTACTTC.

The chain couples TRBV4-3 to TRBJ2-2, with no clear D. V lost 0 bases and J lost 0, with 14 bases in between. Germline values: CDR1 LGHNA, CDR2 YSLEER. This CDR3 is built from 18 residues. The CDR3 region has the DNA TGCGCCAGCAGCCAAGAAAGTTTATCCAGCGCGAACACCGGGGAGCTGTTTTTT. Protein sequence: CASSQESLSSANTGELFF.

The chain carries TRBV12-5 and TRBJ2-2; 9 bases are a match to TRBD2. Losses at the gene ends were 2 bases for V and 0 bases for J; bases not matched to a gene: 4. In germline, CDR1 is LGHNT, CDR2 FRNRAP. The CDR3 is 17 amino acids. As DNA, the CDR3 is TGTGCTAGTGGTTTGTGGCTAGCGGGAACGAACACCGGGGAGCTGTTTTTT. Residues: CASGLWLAGTNTGELFF.

The CDR3 DNA follows: TGCGCCAGCAGCTTGGCCGGGACTGATAAAGAGACCCAGTACTTC. Translation: CASSLAGTDKETQYF. The gene calls are TRBV5-1 and TRBJ2-5, with a possible D match to TRBD2 (6 bases). The CDR3 covers 15 residues. The germline V gene encodes CDR1 SGHRS and CDR2 YFSETQ. The V and J ends lost 0 bases and 3 bases respectively, with 12 bases between them.

This chain links TRBV11-1 with TRBJ2-7, with 11 bases fitting TRBD2. J was trimmed by 2 bases and V by 4 bases; bases with no gene match: 4. The CDR3 is made up of 15 amino acids. The germline V gene has CDR1 SGHAT and CDR2 FQDESV (reference sequence). This chain's CDR3 is CASSSGTSGTYEQYF. CDR3 nucleotides: TGTGCCAGCAGCTCGGGGACTAGCGGTACCTACGAGCAGTACTTC. Full variable domain (rest looked up from reference TRBV11-1 and TRBJ2-7): EAEVAQSPRYKITEKSQAVAFWCDPISGHATLYWYRQILGQGPELLVQFQDESVVDDSQLPKDRFSAERLKGVDSTLKIQPAELGDSAMYLCASSSGTSGTYEQYFGPGTRLTVT.

The genes are TRBV28 and TRBJ1-4; D remains ambiguous. Germline values: CDR1 MDHEN, CDR2 SYDVKM. V was clipped by 6 bases and J by 5 bases, with 13 bases between them. This CDR3 spans 14 amino acids. DNA for the CDR3: TGTGCCAGCAGATTAACTAGGGTGAATGAAAAACTGTTTTTT. This gives the protein CASRLTRVNEKLFF.

The chain couples TRBV27 to TRBJ2-7; D may be TRBD2 (7 bases). The CDR3 is 12 residues long. The V end was cut by 6 bases, the J end by 6 bases, with 12 bases between. The germline V gene has CDR1 MNHEY and CDR2 SMNVEV (reference sequence). The CDR3 protein is CASSVGGPEQYF. CDR3 bases: TGTGCCAGCAGCGTCGGGGGGCCCGAGCAGTACTTC.

The chain has TRBV10-3 and TRBJ2-7; 7 positions agree with TRBD2. Germline lookup yields CDR1 ENHRY and CDR2 SYGVKD. This CDR3 region has 15 residues. V shed 3 bases, J shed 0 bases, and the junction held 5 bases outside the gene matches. CDR3 coding DNA: TGTGCCATCAGTGATAGCGGGTTCTACTCCTACGAGCAGTACTTC. Residues: CAISDSGFYSYEQYF.

CDR3 sequence (DNA): TGTGCCAGCAGCTTGCAGGAGGGCCCCAATGAGCAGTTCTTC. Its translation: CASSLQEGPNEQFF. The chain joins TRBV7-2 to TRBJ2-1; the D gene is possibly TRBD2 (6 bases). Trimming left V 3 bases short and J 6 bases short, with 12 bases between. Germline V gene lookup returns CDR1 SGHTA and CDR2 FQGNSA. The CDR3 extends over 14 amino acids. The full variable domain, completed using reference TRBV7-2 and TRBJ2-1, is GAGVSQSPSNKVTEKGKDVELRCDPISGHTALYWYRQSLGQGLEFLIYFQGNSAPDKSGLPSDRFSAERTGGSVSTLTIQRTQQEDSAVYLCASSLQEGPNEQFFGPGTRLTVL.

V is TRBV11-3 and J is TRBJ1-1; D perhaps matches TRBD1 (5 bases). The germline V gene has CDR1 SGHNT and CDR2 YENEEA. V lost 5 bases and J 6 bases, leaving 19 bases between the germline ends. The CDR3 runs to 15 residues. The CDR3 reads CASSHRGREFSEAFF. Written as DNA, the CDR3 is TGTGCCAGCAGCCACCGGGGCAGGGAATTCTCTGAAGCTTTCTTT.

The chain joins TRBV11-3 to TRBJ1-1; tentatively, D is TRBD1 (5 bases). V lost 5 bases to trimming and J lost 0 bases, with 13 bases between them. This CDR3 has 15 amino acids. Germline CDR1 is SGHNT and CDR2 is YENEEA. CDR3 DNA: TGTGCCAGCAGCCCAAAAGGGGTCATGAACACTGAAGCTTTCTTT. Its translation is CASSPKGVMNTEAFF. Looking up the rest from reference TRBV11-3 and TRBJ1-1 gives the full variable domain: EAGVVQSPRYKIIEKKQPVAFWCNPISGHNTLYWYLQNLGQGPELLIRYENEEAVDDSQLPKDRFSAERLKGVDSTLKIQPAELGDSAVYLCASSPKGVMNTEAFFGQGTRLTVV.

The gene calls are TRBV7-2 and TRBJ2-7; the D call may be TRBD1 or TRBD2 (5 bases each). Trimming pared 5 bases from V and 6 bases from J, leaving 23 bases between. The CDR3 sequence is 16 residues long. The germline V gene encodes CDR1 SGHTA and CDR2 FQGNSA. The CDR3 nucleotides are TGTGCCAGCAGCCCAGGGACCGGACTTATCACCACCGAGCAGTACTTC. Its translation: CASSPGTGLITTEQYF.

The chain joins TRBV11-3 to TRBJ1-1; D unresolved. Germline CDR1 is SGHNT and CDR2 is YENEEA. The CDR3 consists of 20 residues. With 2 bases removed from V and 1 base from J, the gap between germline ends came to 26 bases. CDR3 region: CASSLLGRITRQHPNTEAFF. The CDR3 nucleotides are TGTGCCAGCAGCTTACTCGGACGGATTACCCGCCAACACCCGAACACTGAAGCTTTCTTT.

V is TRBV2 and J is TRBJ1-1; D gene unclear. V was pared by 8 bases and J by 1 base, with 11 bases between. Germline V lookup: CDR1 SNHLY, CDR2 FYNNEI. The CDR3 is 13 residues long. Here the CDR3 reads CASYPGWNTEAFF. CDR3 DNA: TGTGCCAGCTACCCTGGGTGGAACACTGAAGCTTTCTTT.

The gene calls are TRBV9 and TRBJ1-1; possibly TRBD1 for D (6 bases). The CDR3 loop spans 15 amino acids. V was cut by 1 base and J by 3 bases, with 13 bases left in between. The germline CDR1 and CDR2 sequences are SGDLS and YYNGEE. CDR3 nucleotides: TGTGCCAGCAGCGTAAGCGACAGGTACGACACTGAAGCTTTCTTT. Protein sequence: CASSVSDRYDTEAFF.

The CDR3 bases are TGTGCCAGCAGAACGCCCGGCTACGAGCAGTACTTC. It yields the protein CASRTPGYEQYF. The chain uses TRBV12-3 or TRBV12-4 and TRBJ2-7, with D hard to call. CDR3 length equals 12 residues. Trimming stripped 6 bases from V and 3 bases from J, with 9 bases between.

As concerns this clone: Within the sample, other DNA sequences also encode this same CDR3. The V call is TRBV4-1, the J call TRBJ1-2, with 10 bases lining up with TRBD1. The CDR3 is made up of 15 amino acids. Germline V gene lookup returns CDR1 MGHRA and CDR2 YSYEKL. J lost 5 bases, V lost 4 bases, and 7 bases had no gene match. CDR3 sequence (DNA): TGCGCCAGCAGCCGCCGGGACAGGGGCGGATATGGCTACACCTTC. Translated: CASSRRDRGGYGYTF.

The V gene is TRBV19, the J gene TRBJ1-2; TRBD1 aligns across 7 bases. Germline V CDR1 and CDR2: LNHDA, SQIVND (reference sequence). The CDR3 extends over 13 amino acids. Germline trimming cut 2 bases from V and 8 bases from J; bases unmatched to any gene: 5. The DNA of the CDR3 is TGTGCCAGTAGTATAATTTACAGGGGCGGCTACACCTTC. It yields the protein CASSIIYRGGYTF.

The chain combines TRBV7-2 with TRBJ1-1; maybe TRBD1 (5 bases). This CDR3 is 16 amino acids long. The ends were cut back, 5 bases at V and 5 bases at J, with 21 bases in the middle. Germline loops: CDR1 SGHTA, CDR2 FQGNSA. CDR3 region: CASSPSQFPRGTEAFF. In nucleotides, the CDR3 is TGTGCCAGCAGCCCTAGCCAGTTTCCCCGGGGGACTGAAGCTTTCTTT.

Of note for this clone: A read error may account for a junction end that differs from germline. The rearrangement links TRBV18 to TRBJ2-7, with 7 bases matching TRBD1. The CDR3 spans 12 residues. Germline V gives CDR1 KGHSH, CDR2 LQKENI. The CDR3 region has the DNA TGTGCCAGCTCACTTCGGGACAGTTTCCCGGAGTTC. It translates to CASSLRDSFPEF.

The rearrangement uses TRBV3-1 (or the pseudogene TRBV3-2) and TRBJ1-2; D remains unclear. Trimming stripped 4 bases from V and 0 bases from J, with 15 bases between. CDR3 size: 16 residues. Germline V gives CDR1 LGHDT, CDR2 YNNKEL (reference sequence). CDR3 sequence (DNA): TGTGCCAGCAGCCCGTGGTCGAGAAACTCTAACTATGGCTACACCTTC. Translation: CASSPWSRNSNYGYTF.

The V call is TRBV28, the J call TRBJ2-7; 9 positions agree with TRBD1. V lost 10 bases and J lost 1; bases outside the gene matches: 2. The V gene's germline CDR1 is MDHEN and CDR2 SYDVKM. The CDR3 totals 12 residues. In DNA form, the CDR3 reads TGTGCCACACAGGGGGCGTCCTACGAGCAGTACTTC. Translation gives CATQGASYEQYF.